Below, 5 T cell receptor beta chains from the same sample are listed, as sequenced in a study of T cells in Graves' hyperthyroidism and ophthalmopathy. There were TCR beta CDR3 regions amplified from RNA transcripts. Researchers ran a first-round RT-PCR on the TCR CDR3 using the HTBI primer set. TCRdb fed the multiplex PCR reads into MiXCR, producing one record per CDR3 protein. The data hold about 520,000 distinct CDR3 sequences, with roughly 20% observed a single time. The source material was blood. The source is a man between 18 and 35 years old with Graves' hyperthyroidism.

This clonotype was detected many times. The chain carries TRBV7-9 and TRBJ2-7; 7 nucleotides align to TRBD2. The CDR3 contains 16 residues. Germline V CDR1 and CDR2: SEHNR, FQNEAQ (reference sequence). V gave up 0 bases and J gave up 7 bases; unmatched junction bases: 12. CDR3 region: CASSLAERGPSGEQYF. The CDR3 nucleotides are TGTGCCAGCAGCTTAGCCGAGCGGGGCCCTAGTGGGGAGCAGTACTTC.

This clonotype occurred many times. The chain has TRBV19 and TRBJ1-5; D gene ambiguous. V gave up 7 bases and J gave up 3 bases, with 13 bases separating them. Germline CDR1 and CDR2: LNHDA and SQIVND (reference sequence). This CDR3 is built from 14 residues. The CDR3 spells CASTPNRANQPQHF. DNA of the CDR3: TGTGCCAGTACCCCGAACCGGGCCAATCAGCCCCAGCATTTT. The whole variable domain, remainder taken from reference TRBV19 and TRBJ1-5, is DGGITQSPKYLFRKEGQNVTLSCEQNLNHDAMYWYRQDPGQGLRLIYYSQIVNDFQKGDIAEGYSVSREKKESFPLTVTSAQKNPTAFYLCASTPNRANQPQHFGDGTRLSIL.

Many counts were recorded for this clonotype. J is TRBJ1-1 and V is TRBV12-3 or TRBV12-4; D is unclear. Trimming removed 6 bases from V and 6 bases from J, with 5 bases in between. The CDR3 sequence is 10 residues long. The CDR3 DNA is TGTGCCAGCAGCCGGCCTGAAGCTTTCTTT. The encoded protein is CASSRPEAFF.

This clonotype appeared many times. The genes are TRBV9 and TRBJ2-7; 8 bases fit TRBD1. The CDR3 consists of 14 residues. V lost 5 bases, J lost 3 bases, and 7 bases stayed unmatched. Germline CDR1 is SGDLS and CDR2 is YYNGEE. The CDR3 DNA reads TGTGCCAGCAGTGCCGGGACAGGAGTCTACGAGCAGTACTTC. As protein: CASSAGTGVYEQYF.

This chain joins TRBV6-5 and TRBJ1-5; D call uncertain. Germline V gives CDR1 MNHEY, CDR2 SVGAGI. V lost 0 bases, J lost 5 bases, and 8 bases lay in between. This CDR3 is built from 14 residues. The DNA of the CDR3 is TGTGCCAGCAGTTACTCGACGGGAGATCAGCCCCAGCATTTT. Its translation: CASSYSTGDQPQHF.